This T cell receptor beta chain emerged from a study of blood T cell repertoires in COVID-19. From germline, CDR1 is MNHNY and CDR2 SVGAGI (reference sequence). Between the trimmed V and J ends, which lost 4 bases and 2 bases, there was a span of 14 bases. CDR3 length equals 15 residues. In the study's own analysis: Amplification from reference gene primers served as the basis for estimated nucleated cell counts. Measured with immunoSEQ multiplex PCR; TCRdb has only the in-frame clones, and not every one. Clone size and V and J calls were adopted from that table, with D and trimming inferred from the DNA. The data hold around 160,000 clones, with roughly 85% observed a single time.

Sequenced: peripheral blood. This TCR came from a man in his 60s with acute or convalescent COVID-19. The chain couples TRBV6-6 to TRBJ1-2, with D hard to call. For the CDR3, the DNA is TGTGCCAGCAGTTCCGACTTGACCGGGAACTATGGCTACACCTTC. Its translation is CASSSDLTGNYGYTF.